Listed below are T cell receptor beta chains from one sample, sequenced in a study of cytomegalovirus exposure and HLA in healthy donors. Data came from immunoSEQ multiplex PCR; TCRdb stores just in-frame clones and leaves some out. The sample has about 140,000 clones. Sequences were obtained from PBMCs. The receptors come from a young woman in good health and CMV-seronegative. Both conserved end residues are part of each CDR3. A D gene is named only where the DNA matches it firmly.

j_call	v_call	d_call	cdr3_aa	cdr3_nt
TRBJ1-2	TRBV27	-	CASSRSQTPFSGYTF	TGTGCCAGCAGCCGCTCACAGACACCCTTTTCCGGCTACACCTTC
TRBJ2-2	TRBV10-2	-	CASGGGVTNTGELFF	TGCGCCAGTGGAGGGGGGGTGACGAACACCGGGGAGCTGTTTTTT
TRBJ2-3	TRBV5-6	-	CASGAFTRPTDTQYF	TGTGCCAGCGGAGCCTTTACGAGGCCCACAGATACGCAGTATTTT
TRBJ1-1	TRBV28	TRBD1	CASSSPGTEVNTEAFF	TGTGCCAGCAGCTCACCCGGGACAGAAGTGAACACTGAAGCTTTCTTT
TRBJ2-2	TRBV5-6	-	CASSFGGQGELFF	TGTGCCAGCAGCTTCGGGGGGCAGGGGGAGCTGTTTTTT
TRBJ2-3	TRBV7-8	-	CASSPYSGGAGDTQYF	TGTGCCAGCAGCCCCTATAGCGGAGGGGCGGGAGATACGCAGTATTTT
TRBJ2-7	TRBV19	-	CASSEEGVGYEQYF	TGTGCCAGTAGTGAGGAGGGAGTGGGGTACGAGCAGTACTTC
TRBJ2-1	TRBV6-5	TRBD2	CASSLVAGGLRNEQFF	TGTGCCAGCAGTTTGGTAGCGGGAGGTCTCAGAAATGAGCAGTTCTTC
TRBJ2-7	TRBV6-1	TRBD1	CASSTDRAEQYF	TGTGCCAGCAGTACAGACAGGGCCGAGCAGTACTTC
TRBJ1-5	TRBV19	-	CASSVQGNGNQPQHF	TGTGCCAGTAGTGTTCAGGGGAACGGCAATCAGCCCCAGCATTTT
TRBJ2-3	TRBV6-4	-	CASSGGSTDTQYF	TGTGCCAGCAGCGGCGGGTCCACAGATACGCAGTATTTT
TRBJ2-1	TRBV14	TRBD2	CASSQDWTSGRWNAPDEQFF	TGTGCCAGCAGCCAAGATTGGACTAGCGGGAGATGGAATGCCCCCGATGAGCAGTTCTTC
TRBJ1-6	TRBV6-5	-	CASSYSSVSDSPLHF	TGTGCCAGCAGTTACTCTAGTGTCTCGGATTCACCCCTCCACTTT
TRBJ1-2	TRBV30	-	CAWSSVAYGYTF	TGTGCCTGGAGTTCAGTCGCCTATGGCTACACCTTC
TRBJ2-5	TRBV4-3	TRBD2	CASSQALGGLAGGKETQYF	TGCGCCAGCAGCCAAGCGTTGGGTGGGCTAGCGGGAGGGAAAGAGACCCAGTACTTC
TRBJ2-2	TRBV27	TRBD2	CASSGTSGTGELFF	TGTGCCAGCAGTGGGACTAGCGGCACCGGGGAGCTGTTTTTT
TRBJ2-1	TRBV10-3	TRBD2	CAISEITSGIYNEQFF	TGTGCCATCAGTGAGATAACTAGCGGGATTTACAATGAGCAGTTCTTC
TRBJ2-1	TRBV11-2	TRBD2	CASSSSGGEYNEQFF	TGTGCCAGCAGCTCTAGCGGGGGCGAATACAATGAGCAGTTCTTC
TRBJ1-5	TRBV7-2	TRBD1	CASSVGQGPWEPQHF	TGTGCCAGCAGCGTCGGACAGGGGCCCTGGGAGCCCCAGCATTTT
TRBJ1-2	TRBV7-2	TRBD1	CASSLTGLDYGYTF	TGTGCCAGCAGCCTGACAGGGTTGGACTATGGCTACACCTTC
TRBJ2-7	TRBV18	TRBD2	CASSATSGAYEQYF	TGTGCCAGCTCCGCGACTAGCGGGGCCTACGAGCAGTACTTC
TRBJ2-2	TRBV7-7	TRBD1	CASSLGVDRAAGELFF	TGTGCCAGCAGCTTAGGGGTGGACAGGGCCGCCGGGGAGCTGTTTTTT
TRBJ2-5	TRBV6-1	-	CASSRYQETQYF	TGTGCCAGCAGTCGGTACCAAGAGACCCAGTACTTC
TRBJ1-1	TRBV7-2	TRBD1	CASSLAGRGTEAFF	TGTGCCAGCAGCTTAGCGGGCAGGGGGACTGAAGCTTTCTTT
TRBJ2-1	TRBV7-9	-	CASSPRVYNEQFF	TGTGCCAGCAGCCCCCGGGTTTACAATGAGCAGTTCTTC
TRBJ2-7	TRBV4-2	-	CASSQVAVAKSSYEQYF	TGTGCCAGCAGCCAAGTCGCGGTAGCGAAGAGCTCCTACGAGCAGTACTTC
TRBJ2-2	TRBV5-4	TRBD2	CASSRASGTTGELFF	TGTGCCAGCAGCCGGGCAAGCGGGACCACCGGGGAGCTGTTTTTT
TRBJ1-1	TRBV5-5	TRBD1	CASNFIGTVYMNTEAFF	TGTGCCAGCAACTTTATTGGGACAGTCTACATGAACACTGAAGCTTTCTTT
TRBJ2-7	TRBV27	-	CASSSRDTSYEQYF	TGTGCCAGCAGTTCCAGGGACACCTCCTACGAGCAGTACTTC
TRBJ1-2	TRBV10-3	-	CAHAGEPNYGYTF	TGTGCCCACGCGGGGGAACCTAACTATGGCTACACCTTC
TRBJ2-1	TRBV7-9	TRBD2	CASRTRRGASGRDNEQFF	TGTGCCAGCAGAACTAGGAGGGGGGCTAGCGGGAGGGACAATGAGCAGTTCTTC